The rows below give T cell receptor beta chains drawn from one sample of a study of cytomegalovirus exposure and HLA in healthy donors. Only in-frame clones appear in the TCRdb table, and some are missing; sequencing was by immunoSEQ multiplex PCR. The table records about 240,000 clones, more than 75% of them present only once. Input material: PBMCs. The receptors come from a woman aged 25 to 39 in good health and CMV-seropositive. The CDR3 runs from the conserved cysteine through the conserved F or W. Fields, in order: CDR3 DNA, CDR3 protein, V gene, J gene, D gene, clone size. D genes are given only for firm matches. Not every row has a clone size; where given, it reads once, few, many or a size class.

TGCGCCAGCAGCTTCGGACAGGGATACAATGAGCAGTTCTTC,CASSFGQGYNEQFF,TRBV5-1,TRBJ2-1,TRBD1,-
TGTGCCAGCAGCTTCGCCGGGACAACAAACACTGAAGCTTTCTTT,CASSFAGTTNTEAFF,TRBV5-4,TRBJ1-1,-,-
TGCGCCAGCAGTGAGGCCGGGACTATACTAACCTACGAGCAGTACTTC,CASSEAGTILTYEQYF,TRBV10-2,TRBJ2-7,TRBD2,-
TGCGCCAGCAGCCAGACCGTGCAGGGGTCGGGGACTGAAGCTTTCTTT,CASSQTVQGSGTEAFF,TRBV5-1,TRBJ1-1,-,-
TGTGCCATCAGTGTGGGCACCGCCTACGAGCAGTACTTC,CAISVGTAYEQYF,TRBV10-3,TRBJ2-7,-,-
TGTGCCAGCTCTAAGATCGGGACAGGGGGTCACGAGCAGTACTTC,CASSKIGTGGHEQYF,TRBV27,TRBJ2-7,TRBD1,-
TGTGCCAGCAGCTCTGGAGACAGTCCCTCTAACTATGGCTACACCTTC,CASSSGDSPSNYGYTF,TRBV7-9,TRBJ1-2,-,-
TGTGCCAGCAGGGCTCTTAGCGGGCCTCAAGAGACCCAGTACTTC,CASRALSGPQETQYF,TRBV25-1,TRBJ2-5,TRBD2,-
TGTGCCAGCATTAATGGCATGAACACTGAAGCTTTCTTT,CASINGMNTEAFF,TRBV5-6,TRBJ1-1,-,once
TGTGCCAGCAGCGGGGGGGGTTCCAATCAGCCCCAGCATTTT,CASSGGGSNQPQHF,TRBV9,TRBJ1-5,-,-
TGTGCCATCAGTAAAACCGGGACTAGCGGAGAGACCCAGTACTTC,CAISKTGTSGETQYF,TRBV10-3,TRBJ2-5,TRBD2,-
TGTGCCTGGATGCGGGAGGTCTACACCGGGGAGCTGTTTTTT,CAWMREVYTGELFF,TRBV30,TRBJ2-2,TRBD2,-
TGTGCCAGCAGCCCAGAGGGGACAGCTTCCTACGAGCAGTACTTC,CASSPEGTASYEQYF,TRBV9,TRBJ2-7,TRBD1,-
TGCGCCAGCAGCTTGGAACAGGGGGTGGGAGAGCAGTACTTC,CASSLEQGVGEQYF,TRBV5-1,TRBJ2-7,TRBD1,-
TGTGCCAGCAGCCTAGGGGGCGAGAACTATGGCTACACCTTC,CASSLGGENYGYTF,TRBV2,TRBJ1-2,TRBD1,-
TGTGCCAGCTCACCAACAACTTTGGGACTCCTCTCTGGGGCCAACGTCCTGACTTTC,CASSPTTLGLLSGANVLTF,TRBV18,TRBJ2-6,-,-
TGTGCCTGGGGGCGGGGGGAGGAGACCCAGTACTTC,CAWGRGEETQYF,TRBV30,TRBJ2-5,TRBD2,-
TGTGCCTGGAGTGCAGGGCATCTTAATAGAGCTTTCTTT,CAWSAGHLNRAFF,TRBV30,TRBJ1-1,-,-
TGTGCCAGCAGCTTCCAAGCGGGACTGGCAGAGACCCAGTACTTC,CASSFQAGLAETQYF,TRBV5-6,TRBJ2-5,TRBD2,-
TGTGCCAGTACCATGGACAGGTTCTATGGCTACACCTTC,CASTMDRFYGYTF,TRBV19,TRBJ1-2,TRBD1,-
TGTGCCAGCAGTTCAAGGACTAGCGGCTACGAGCAGTACTTC,CASSSRTSGYEQYF,TRBV6-5,TRBJ2-7,TRBD2,-
TGTGCCAGCAGCTTAGACTTAGACTCTGGAAACACCATATATTTT,CASSLDLDSGNTIYF,TRBV7-9,TRBJ1-3,-,-
TGTGCCAGCAGCCGGGCTAGCGGGAGTGATACGCAGTATTTT,CASSRASGSDTQYF,TRBV9,TRBJ2-3,TRBD2,-
TGTGCCAGCAGCTTAGGTGACAGGGGCCATGAAAAACTGTTTTTT,CASSLGDRGHEKLFF,TRBV11-3,TRBJ1-4,TRBD1,once
TGCGCCAGCAGCCAAGAGACAGGGAATCTCAACGAGCAGTACTTC,CASSQETGNLNEQYF,TRBV4-1,TRBJ2-7,TRBD1,-